The entry that follows covers one T cell receptor beta chain sequence. This sample is drawn from a study of beta chain features in type 1 diabetes. Expressed TCRB transcripts were sequenced after all isolated RNA was converted to cDNA. This table comes from immunoSEQ multiplex PCR, and its TCRdb copy is limited to in-frame clones, with some not included. Of approximately 120,000 clones listed, roughly 40% were seen once; the top ten hold approximately 0.065%. This CDR3 has 16 amino acids. Per germline, CDR1 LNHDA and CDR2 SQIVND (reference sequence). V lost 7 bases and J lost 3, with 19 bases in between.

This TCR was recovered from a woman aged 18 to 35 in good health. The chain carries TRBV19 and TRBJ1-5, with D hard to call. Sequencing was performed on stem cell memory CD4+ T cells from blood. Here the CDR3 DNA reads TGTGCCAGTAAGGTCGACACGGCCAGGAACAATCAGCCCCAGCATTTT. Encoded protein: CASKVDTARNNQPQHF.